This entry lists 13 T cell receptor beta chains sequenced from one sample in a study of T cells in Graves' hyperthyroidism and ophthalmopathy. Amplified TCR beta CDR3 regions came from RNA transcripts. When the TCR CDR3 underwent first-round RT-PCR, the HTBI primer set was used. From the multiplex PCR reads, TCRdb called clonotypes with MiXCR, one entry per CDR3 protein. The sample consists of roughly 98,000 distinct CDR3 sequences, 40% of them appearing once. The sample taken for sequencing was peripheral blood or thyroid tissue (not recorded which). These receptors came from a woman between 25 and 40 years old with Graves' hyperthyroidism.

The chain combines TRBV7-3 with TRBJ2-3; TRBD2 might be the D (6 bases). Germline V gives CDR1 SGHTA, CDR2 FQGTGA. CDR3 length: 14 amino acids. Trimming left V 8 bases short and J 6 bases short, with 18 bases between. CDR3 residues: CASCYSGTPDTQYF. CDR3 coding DNA: TGTGCCAGCTGCTACTCCGGGACTCCCGATACGCAGTATTTT.

This clonotype was seen repeatedly, ten times or more. This chain uses TRBV4-2 with TRBJ1-6; D is perhaps TRBD1 (5 bases). Deletions cut 0 bases from V and 10 bases from J, with 13 bases between. The germline gives CDR1 LGHNA, CDR2 YNFKEQ. This CDR3 comprises 15 residues. CDR3: CASSQDLPGFSPLHF. CDR3 nucleotides: TGTGCCAGCAGCCAAGATCTTCCAGGGTTCTCACCCCTCCACTTT.

In this sample, this clonotype turned up many times. V is TRBV4-1 and J is TRBJ2-5; perhaps TRBD2 as D (5 bases). The CDR3 is 16 residues long. CDR1 is MGHRA, CDR2 YSYEKL, per germline. Trimming cost V 4 bases and J 2 bases, with 17 bases left between them. The CDR3 sequence is CASSPAEAVQQETQYF. CDR3 DNA: TGCGCCAGCAGCCCAGCCGAAGCGGTGCAACAAGAGACCCAGTACTTC.

The chain has TRBV15 and TRBJ2-7, with D perhaps assigned TRBD1 or TRBD2 (7 bases each). The CDR3 consists of 13 residues. Between the trimmed V and J ends, which lost 0 bases and 6 bases, there was a span of 9 bases. Germline CDR1 reads LNHNV; CDR2 reads YYDKDF (reference sequence). CDR3 sequence (DNA): TGTGCCACCAGCAGAGACAGGGGGGGCGAGCAGTACTTC. Encoded protein: CATSRDRGGEQYF.

The table lists this clonotype with a few counts. The rearrangement uses TRBV6-1 and TRBJ1-1; the D gene is possibly TRBD1 (6 bases). CDR3 length: 15 amino acids. V was cut by 4 bases and J by 6 bases, with 18 bases left in between. Germline V gene sequence: CDR1 MNHNS, CDR2 SASEGT. The chain's CDR3 is CASSVEMTGRPEAFF. DNA for the CDR3: TGTGCCAGCAGTGTAGAAATGACAGGCAGACCTGAAGCTTTCTTT.

This clonotype has at least ten counts. The V and J genes are TRBV15 and TRBJ1-5; D not resolved. The germline V gene encodes CDR1 LNHNV and CDR2 YYDKDF (reference sequence). Trimming took 1 base from V and 2 from J, leaving 12 bases between them. The CDR3 extends over 16 amino acids. The CDR3 spells CATSRVGLHGNQPQHF. For the CDR3, the DNA is TGTGCCACCAGCAGAGTGGGCCTTCATGGCAATCAGCCCCAGCATTTT.

Many counts were recorded for this clonotype. The chain combines TRBV5-8 with TRBJ1-1; a weak D match, TRBD1 (6 bases). Germline lookup yields CDR1 SGHTS and CDR2 YDEGEE. This CDR3 comprises 14 residues. V lost 4 bases, J lost 0 bases, and 10 bases lay in between. The CDR3 loop reads CASSIRGVNTEAFF. The CDR3 DNA is TGTGCCAGCAGCATCAGGGGAGTGAACACTGAAGCTTTCTTT.

In regard to this clonotype: A much larger clone differs by one base, so this may be a read error. This chain uses TRBV10-2 with TRBJ1-1; D ambiguous. The CDR3 covers 14 residues. Germline V gene sequence: CDR1 WSHSY, CDR2 SAAADI. The CDR3 DNA sequence: TGTGCCAGCAGCGGTCCCCTCGTGAGCACTGAAGCTTTCTTT. This gives the protein CASSGPLVSTEAFF.

This clonotype appeared many times. The chain recombines TRBV7-2 with TRBJ1-2; D is unresolved. V was shortened by 1 base and J by 5 bases, with 11 bases between the two germline ends. The CDR3 runs to 14 residues. Germline V gene sequence: CDR1 SGHTA, CDR2 FQGNSA. CDR3: CASSLVAVVYGYTF. The DNA for the CDR3 is TGTGCCAGCAGCTTAGTGGCAGTAGTATATGGCTACACCTTC.

The rearrangement joins TRBV2 to TRBJ1-6, with 7 bases aligning to TRBD1. With V trimmed by 4 bases and J by 7 bases, 4 bases remained unmatched. Germline-derived CDR1 and CDR2 are SNHLY and FYNNEI. This CDR3 has 14 residues. This CDR3 reads CASSGGDRNSPLHF. In DNA, the CDR3 is TGTGCCAGCAGTGGGGGGGACAGAAATTCACCCCTCCACTTT.

V usage is TRBV20-1 and J usage is TRBJ2-5, with 8 bases identical to TRBD1. Germline V gives CDR1 DFQATT, CDR2 SNEGSKA (reference sequence). CDR3 length equals 13 residues. V lost 7 bases, J lost 4 bases, and 8 bases stayed unmatched. The CDR3 loop is CSGIQGAGETQYF. In nucleotides, the CDR3 is TGCAGTGGAATTCAGGGGGCAGGAGAGACCCAGTACTTC.

Many counts were recorded for this clonotype. V gene TRBV10-2 combines with J gene TRBJ2-3; D possibly corresponds to TRBD1 (6 bases). There are 13 residues in the CDR3. Germline lookup yields CDR1 WSHSY and CDR2 SAAADI. Trimming left V 7 bases short and J 2 bases short, with 10 bases between. This chain's CDR3 is CASIRGDTDTQYF. In nucleotides, the CDR3 is TGCGCCAGCATCAGGGGAGACACAGATACGCAGTATTTT.

The V gene is TRBV12-3 or TRBV12-4, the J gene TRBJ2-5; 10 bases line up with TRBD2. The CDR3 loop spans 14 amino acids. The V gene end was trimmed by 4 bases and the J gene end by 5 bases; junction bases not matched to a gene: 4. Here the CDR3 DNA reads TGTGCCAGCAGTTACGGGACTAGCGCGGAGACCCAGTACTTC. It codes for CASSYGTSAETQYF.